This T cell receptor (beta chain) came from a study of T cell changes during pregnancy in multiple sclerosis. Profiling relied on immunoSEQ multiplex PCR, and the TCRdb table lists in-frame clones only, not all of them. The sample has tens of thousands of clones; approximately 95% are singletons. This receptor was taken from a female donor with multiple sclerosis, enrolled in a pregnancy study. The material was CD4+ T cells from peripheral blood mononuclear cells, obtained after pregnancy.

CDR3 in DNA: TGTGCCAGCAGTGAAACGGGAGGCCTACGTCGTGACGAGCAGTACTTC. Encoded protein: CASSETGGLRRDEQYF. The rearrangement joins TRBV6-4 to TRBJ2-7; 7 bases are shared with TRBD2. J lost 5 bases, V lost 3 bases, and 13 bases had no gene match. CDR1 is MRHNA and CDR2 is SNTAGT in the germline V gene. The CDR3 extends over 16 amino acids.